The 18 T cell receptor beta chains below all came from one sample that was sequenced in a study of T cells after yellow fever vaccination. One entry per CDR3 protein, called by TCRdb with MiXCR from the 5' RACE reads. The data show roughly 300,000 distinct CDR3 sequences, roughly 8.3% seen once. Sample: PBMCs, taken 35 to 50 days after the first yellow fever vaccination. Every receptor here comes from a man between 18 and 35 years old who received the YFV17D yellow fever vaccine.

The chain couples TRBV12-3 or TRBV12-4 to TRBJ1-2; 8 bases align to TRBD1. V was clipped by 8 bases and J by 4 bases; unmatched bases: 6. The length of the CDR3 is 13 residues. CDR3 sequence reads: CASSPDRGYGYTF. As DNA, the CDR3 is TGTGCCAGCTCACCTGACAGGGGCTATGGCTACACCTTC.

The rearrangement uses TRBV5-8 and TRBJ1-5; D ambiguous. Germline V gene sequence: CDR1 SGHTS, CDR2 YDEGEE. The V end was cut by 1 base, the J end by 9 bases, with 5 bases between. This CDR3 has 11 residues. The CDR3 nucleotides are TGTGCCAGCAGCTTGATACCGCCCCAGCATTTT. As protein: CASSLIPPQHF.

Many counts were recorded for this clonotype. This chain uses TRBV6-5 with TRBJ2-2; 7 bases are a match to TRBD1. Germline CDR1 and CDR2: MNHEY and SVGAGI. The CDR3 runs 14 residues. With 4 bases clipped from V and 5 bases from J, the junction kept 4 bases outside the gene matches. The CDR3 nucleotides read TGTGCCAGCAGTTCGGGACAGAGAACCGGGGAGCTGTTTTTT. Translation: CASSSGQRTGELFF.

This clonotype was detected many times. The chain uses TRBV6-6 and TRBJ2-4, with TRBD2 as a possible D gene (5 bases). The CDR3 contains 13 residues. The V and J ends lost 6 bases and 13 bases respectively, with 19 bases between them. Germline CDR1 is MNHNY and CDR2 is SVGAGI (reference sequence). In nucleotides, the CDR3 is TGTGCCAGCAGCCAAGAACTGGAGGACGACCAGTACTTC. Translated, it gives CASSQELEDDQYF.

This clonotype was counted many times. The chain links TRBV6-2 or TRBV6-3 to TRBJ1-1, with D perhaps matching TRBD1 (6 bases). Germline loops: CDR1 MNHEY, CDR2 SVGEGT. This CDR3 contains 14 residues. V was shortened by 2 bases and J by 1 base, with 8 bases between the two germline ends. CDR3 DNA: TGTGCCAGCAGTTACAGGGGGGCGAACACTGAAGCTTTCTTT. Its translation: CASSYRGANTEAFF.

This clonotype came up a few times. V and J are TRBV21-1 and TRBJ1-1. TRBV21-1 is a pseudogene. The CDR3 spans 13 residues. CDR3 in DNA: TGTGCCAGCAGCAAAGGAGGAAACACTGAAGCTTTCTTT. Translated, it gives CASSKGGNTEAFF.

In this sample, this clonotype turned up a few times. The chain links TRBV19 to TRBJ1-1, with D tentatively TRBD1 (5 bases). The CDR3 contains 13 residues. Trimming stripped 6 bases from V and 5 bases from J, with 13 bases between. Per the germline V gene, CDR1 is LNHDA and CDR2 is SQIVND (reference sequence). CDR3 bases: TGTGCCAGTAGGGTACCCGGGGGAACTGAAGCTTTCTTT. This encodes CASRVPGGTEAFF.

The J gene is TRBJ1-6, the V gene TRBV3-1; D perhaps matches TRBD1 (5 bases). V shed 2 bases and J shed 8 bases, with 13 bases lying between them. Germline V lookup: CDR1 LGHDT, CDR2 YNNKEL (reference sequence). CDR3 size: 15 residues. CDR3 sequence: CASSQSLGVDSPLHF. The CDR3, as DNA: TGTGCCAGCAGCCAAAGTTTGGGGGTCGATTCACCCCTCCACTTT. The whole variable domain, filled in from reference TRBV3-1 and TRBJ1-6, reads DTAVSQTPKYLVTQMGNDKSIKCEQNLGHDTMYWYKQDSKKFLKIMFSYNNKELIINETVPNRFSPKSPDKAHLNLHINSLELGDSAVYFCASSQSLGVDSPLHFGNGTRLTVT.

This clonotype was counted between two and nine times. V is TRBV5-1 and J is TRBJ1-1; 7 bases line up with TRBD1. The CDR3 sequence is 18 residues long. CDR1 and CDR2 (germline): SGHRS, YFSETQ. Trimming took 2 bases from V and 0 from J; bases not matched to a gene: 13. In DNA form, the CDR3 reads TGCGCCAGCAGCTTCGACAGGGTTTCGTCCCTTGTGAACACTGAAGCTTTCTTT. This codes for CASSFDRVSSLVNTEAFF.

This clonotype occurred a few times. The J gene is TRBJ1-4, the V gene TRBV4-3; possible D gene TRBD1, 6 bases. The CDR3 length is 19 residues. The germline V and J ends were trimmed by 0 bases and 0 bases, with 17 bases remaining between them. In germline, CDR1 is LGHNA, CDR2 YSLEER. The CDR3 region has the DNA TGCGCCAGCAGCCAAGATAGTATGGGGGGCCTTGCAACTAATGAAAAACTGTTTTTT. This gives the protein CASSQDSMGGLATNEKLFF.

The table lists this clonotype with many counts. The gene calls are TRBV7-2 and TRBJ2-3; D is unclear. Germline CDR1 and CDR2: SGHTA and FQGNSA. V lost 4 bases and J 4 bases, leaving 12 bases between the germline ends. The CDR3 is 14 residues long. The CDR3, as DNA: TGTGCCAGCAGCTCCTCAGTTAGGGCAGATACGCAGTATTTT. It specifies CASSSSVRADTQYF.

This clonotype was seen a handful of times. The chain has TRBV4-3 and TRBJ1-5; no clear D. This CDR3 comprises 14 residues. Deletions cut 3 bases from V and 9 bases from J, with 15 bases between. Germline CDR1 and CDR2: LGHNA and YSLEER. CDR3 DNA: TGCGCCAGCAGCCATGGAACAGCTCATCGGCCCCAGCATTTT. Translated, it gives CASSHGTAHRPQHF.

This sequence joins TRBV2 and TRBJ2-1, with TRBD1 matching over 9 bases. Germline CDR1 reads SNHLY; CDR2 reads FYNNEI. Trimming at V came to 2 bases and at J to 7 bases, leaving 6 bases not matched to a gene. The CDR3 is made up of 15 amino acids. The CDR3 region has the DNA TGTGCCAGCAGTGAACAACAGGGGGCGTTTAATGAGCAGTTCTTC. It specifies CASSEQQGAFNEQFF.

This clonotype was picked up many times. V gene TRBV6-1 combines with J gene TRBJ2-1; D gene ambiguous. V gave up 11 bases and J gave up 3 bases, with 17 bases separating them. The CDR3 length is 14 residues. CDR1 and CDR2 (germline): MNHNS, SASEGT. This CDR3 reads CAAKPDLNYNEQFF. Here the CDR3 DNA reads TGTGCCGCCAAGCCCGATCTCAACTACAATGAGCAGTTCTTC.

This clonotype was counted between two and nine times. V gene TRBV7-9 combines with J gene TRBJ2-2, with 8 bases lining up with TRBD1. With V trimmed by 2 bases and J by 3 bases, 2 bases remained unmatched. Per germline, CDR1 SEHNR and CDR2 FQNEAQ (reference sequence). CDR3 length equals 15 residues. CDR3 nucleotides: TGTGCCAGCAGCTTAAACAGGGGGTACACCGGGGAGCTGTTTTTT. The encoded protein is CASSLNRGYTGELFF.

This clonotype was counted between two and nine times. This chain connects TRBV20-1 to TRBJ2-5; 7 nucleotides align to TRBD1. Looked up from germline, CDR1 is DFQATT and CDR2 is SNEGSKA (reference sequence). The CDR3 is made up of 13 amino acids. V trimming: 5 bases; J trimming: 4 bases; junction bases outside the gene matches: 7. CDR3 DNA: TGCAGTGCTTGCGCGAGGGGGCGAGAGACCCAGTACTTC. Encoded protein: CSACARGRETQYF.

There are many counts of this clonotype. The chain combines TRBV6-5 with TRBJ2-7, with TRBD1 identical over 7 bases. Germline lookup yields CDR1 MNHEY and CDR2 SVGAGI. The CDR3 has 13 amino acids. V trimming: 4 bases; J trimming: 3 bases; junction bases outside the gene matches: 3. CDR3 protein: CASSSGQSYEQYF. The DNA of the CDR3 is TGTGCCAGCAGTTCGGGACAGAGCTACGAGCAGTACTTC.

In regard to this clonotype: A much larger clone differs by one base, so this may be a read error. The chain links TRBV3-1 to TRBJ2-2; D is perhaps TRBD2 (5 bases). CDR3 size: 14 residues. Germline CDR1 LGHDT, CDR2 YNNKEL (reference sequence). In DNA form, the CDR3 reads TGTGCCAGCAGCCAACAAACGGGCACCGGGGAGCGGTTTTTT. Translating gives CASSQQTGTGERFF.